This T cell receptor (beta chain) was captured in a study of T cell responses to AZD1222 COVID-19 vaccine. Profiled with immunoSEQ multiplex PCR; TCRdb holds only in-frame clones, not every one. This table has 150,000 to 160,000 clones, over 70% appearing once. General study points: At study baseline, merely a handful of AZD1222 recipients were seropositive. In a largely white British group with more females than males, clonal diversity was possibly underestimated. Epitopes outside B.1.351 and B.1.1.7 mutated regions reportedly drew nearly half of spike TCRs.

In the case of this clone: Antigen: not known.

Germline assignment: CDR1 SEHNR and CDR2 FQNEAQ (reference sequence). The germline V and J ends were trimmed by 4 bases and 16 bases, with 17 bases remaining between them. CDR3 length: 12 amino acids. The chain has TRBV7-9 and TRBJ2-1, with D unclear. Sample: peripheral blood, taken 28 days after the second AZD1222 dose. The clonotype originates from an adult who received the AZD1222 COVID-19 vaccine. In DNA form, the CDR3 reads TGTGCCAGCAGCTCAGGTAGCAATGAGCGTTTCTTC. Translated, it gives CASSSGSNERFF.